The 9 T cell receptor beta chains presented below share a single source sample, sequenced in a study of blood T cells in healthy people across ages. A second PCR of about 7 to 12 cycles used a sample-barcoded 5' primer and a J-beta primer mix. MiXCR was run by TCRdb on the 5' RACE reads, yielding one entry per CDR3 protein. The sample has hundreds of thousands of distinct CDR3 sequences; around 43% are singletons. The sequenced sample was blood. The receptors were gathered from an elderly man in good health.

Worth noting for this clonotype: The germline gene is not matched at one end of the junction; a read error may be the cause. The chain employs TRBV28 and TRBJ2-7; TRBD2 agrees at 9 bases. From germline, CDR1 is MDHEN and CDR2 SYDVKM. The CDR3 consists of 14 residues. For the CDR3, the DNA is TGTGTCAGCAGTTTTGGACTAGCGATTAATGAGCAGTACTTC. It encodes CVSSFGLAINEQYF.

This clonotype has more than one count but fewer than ten. The rearrangement joins TRBV10-3 to TRBJ2-1; D is possibly TRBD1 (5 bases). The CDR3 runs to 13 residues. Germline V gene lookup returns CDR1 ENHRY and CDR2 SYGVKD. The V gene lost 3 bases and the J gene lost 12 bases, with 15 bases spanning the gap. The CDR3, as DNA: TGTGCCATCAGTGATATGACAGCCCCCTGGCAGTTCTTC. Translation: CAISDMTAPWQFF.

This clonotype was seen a handful of times. The chain joins TRBV29-1 to TRBJ2-5; possibly TRBD1 for D (5 bases). This CDR3 is 15 amino acids long. The V end was cut by 2 bases, the J end by 3 bases, with 16 bases between. Germline V gene sequence: CDR1 SQVTM, CDR2 ANQGSEA. The CDR3 DNA follows: TGCAGCGTTGAAACGCAGGGCCGCCCAGAAGAGACCCAGTACTTC. Translating it yields CSVETQGRPEETQYF.

Concerning this clonotype itself: One junction end disagrees with the germline gene, perhaps due to a read error. The chain carries TRBV3-1 and TRBJ1-2, with D uncertain. The CDR3 covers 12 residues. Germline loops: CDR1 LGHDT, CDR2 YNNKEL (reference sequence). The CDR3: CACSHGENGYTF. CDR3 nucleotides: TGTGCCTGCAGCCATGGCGAAAATGGCTACACCTTC.

The gene calls are TRBV4-3 and TRBJ2-3, with TRBD2 as a possible D gene (5 bases). Deletions cut 1 base from V and 0 bases from J, with 11 bases between. CDR3 length: 16 residues. Germline CDR1 is LGHNA and CDR2 is YSLEER. The CDR3 loop is CASSQVARTSTDTQYF. CDR3 nucleotide sequence: TGCGCCAGCAGCCAAGTCGCGCGGACTAGCACAGATACGCAGTATTTT.

The J gene is TRBJ2-3, the V gene TRBV21-1. TRBV21-1 is a listed pseudogene. The length of the CDR3 is 15 residues. The CDR3 is CASSKEDEGADTQYF. CDR3 coding DNA: TGTGCCAGCAGCAAAGAGGACGAGGGCGCAGATACGCAGTATTTT.

This clonotype was observed a handful of times. J is TRBJ2-3 and V is TRBV7-2, with TRBD2 matching over 9 bases. The germline gives CDR1 SGHTA, CDR2 FQGNSA. The CDR3 runs 17 residues. V was pared by 2 bases and J by 1 base, with 7 bases of the junction left unmatched. CDR3 protein: CASSLSGGSSGTDTQYF. CDR3 bases: TGTGCCAGCAGCTTAAGCGGGGGGTCGTCAGGCACAGATACGCAGTATTTT. The full variable domain, rest sourced from reference TRBV7-2 and TRBJ2-3, is GAGVSQSPSNKVTEKGKDVELRCDPISGHTALYWYRQSLGQGLEFLIYFQGNSAPDKSGLPSDRFSAERTGGSVSTLTIQRTQQEDSAVYLCASSLSGGSSGTDTQYFGPGTRLTVL.

This chain joins TRBV10-2 and TRBJ2-3; D remains ambiguous. The germline CDR1 and CDR2 sequences are WSHSY and SAAADI. The CDR3 is 16 amino acids. Trimming stripped 6 bases from V and 1 base from J, with 17 bases between. The CDR3 is CASRTLTGGGTDTQYF. CDR3 nucleotides: TGCGCCAGCAGGACCCTGACGGGTGGTGGCACAGATACGCAGTATTTT.

In its sample, this clonotype was seen many times. The chain carries TRBV7-9 and TRBJ2-5; 7 positions agree with TRBD1. The J segment lost 2 bases and the V segment lost 5 bases, leaving 11 bases of the junction unmatched. Germline loops: CDR1 SEHNR, CDR2 FQNEAQ (reference sequence). This CDR3 contains 16 residues. The DNA for the CDR3 is TGTGCCAGCAGCGCCGGGACAGCGAATTTACAAGAGACCCAGTACTTC. It translates to CASSAGTANLQETQYF.